This T cell receptor (beta chain) was obtained from a study of beta chain features in type 1 diabetes. At the level of the study: No age, gender or cell yield differences were seen between patients and healthy donors. Study-wide points: The similarity of naive, central memory and Treg TCRB repertoires appeared greater among patients than among healthy donors. Insertions were fewer and deletions more numerous at VDJ junctions in type 1 diabetes patients. Patients with Type 1 diabetes showed moderately but significantly shorter TCRB CDR3s in all four CD4+ subsets. Unsettled here was the matter of whether HLA type influences TCRB rearrangement.

Germline CDR1 is PRHDT and CDR2 is FYEKMQ (reference sequence). The CDR3 spans 13 residues. V gave up 5 bases and J gave up 3 bases; unmatched junction bases: 3. On this clone itself: Its specificity is not known.

Of the isolated RNA, all was reverse transcribed, and so the sequenced material was expressed TCRB transcripts. Repertoires were generated with immunoSEQ multiplex PCR, while TCRdb's copy carries only in-frame clones and drops some. The sample consists of about 160,000 clones, more than 60% of them appearing once. This sequence originates from a man under 40 with type 1 diabetes. This chain links TRBV13 with TRBJ2-7, with 8 positions matching TRBD1. Sequencing was performed on naive CD4+ T cells from blood. The CDR3: CASSPGQVYEQYF. The CDR3 nucleotides read TGTGCCAGCAGCCCGGGACAGGTCTACGAGCAGTACTTC.